Below, one TCR beta chain is given with its context. Its antigen is unknown. This sample was included in a study of a mutant IDH1 vaccine in newly diagnosed glioma. The study, taken as a whole, reports: Seemingly, pseudoprogression had no relation to changes in the top peripheral T cell clonotypes.

Using immunoSEQ multiplex PCR, the repertoire was profiled, and TCRdb retains in-frame clones only, with some absent. The table includes 70,000 to 95,000 clones, more than 65% detected once. Trimming took 1 base from V and 3 from J, leaving 10 bases between them. CDR3 length: 15 amino acids. Germline CDR1 reads SGHNT; CDR2 reads YYREEE (reference sequence). This sample's time point: baseline, week 1 (first vaccination visit). Treatment here: pre-vaccination baseline after standard-of-care therapy. The V gene is TRBV5-4, the J gene TRBJ1-4; D might be TRBD1 (5 bases). The sequencing used PBMCs, collected from a glioma patient treated with radiotherapy, temozolomide or both. The origin of this receptor is a man between 35 and 55 years old with glioma. Some clones in this sample may be carry-over from other donors' samples. CDR3 in DNA: TGTGCCAGCAGCTTGTGGCAGGGATCTAATGAAAAACTGTTTTTT. It yields the protein CASSLWQGSNEKLFF.